The 26 T cell receptor beta chains listed next were all sequenced from one sample in a study of tumor-infiltrating lymphocytes in primary liver carcinoma. Germline DNA was also extracted, with blood RNA taken from unsorted whole blood. A primer in the constant region served to generate TCR beta cDNA from 450 to 600 ng of total RNA. What produced the TCR beta libraries was three nested multiplex PCR rounds using slightly modified ARM-PCR. Running around 9 cycles apiece, the first two PCR rounds relied on TRBV1-TRBV30 forward primers together with a C-beta reverse primer. MiXCR, run by TCRdb on the multiplex PCR reads, gives a single entry per CDR3 protein. In the table there are roughly 330,000 distinct CDR3 sequences, roughly 61% of which are singletons. The sample was peripheral blood. Receptors originate from a man in his forties or fifties with primary liver carcinoma and hepatitis B virus infection.

This clonotype occurred many times. The chain is built from TRBV11-2 and TRBJ2-7; D ambiguous. Germline-derived CDR1 and CDR2 are SGHAT and FQNNGV. The CDR3 spans 12 residues. V was trimmed by 2 bases and J by 4 bases, leaving 6 bases between them. CDR3 protein: CASSLHVYEQYF. The CDR3 DNA reads TGTGCCAGCAGCTTACACGTTTACGAGCAGTACTTC.

This clonotype occurred once. The rearrangement uses TRBV12-3 or TRBV12-4 and TRBJ2-5; weak D call: TRBD2 (7 bases). The CDR3 spans 16 residues. The V gene lost 7 bases and the J gene lost 5 bases, with 23 bases spanning the gap. CDR3 loop: CASTPGKWGGWETQYF. In DNA form, the CDR3 reads TGTGCCAGCACCCCTGGTAAATGGGGGGGCTGGGAGACCCAGTACTTC.

As to this clonotype: Mismatch with germline at one junction end may stem from a read error. V is TRBV7-9 and J is TRBJ2-7, with 10 bases identical to TRBD2. The CDR3 extends over 14 amino acids. Germline CDR1 SEHNR, CDR2 FQNEAQ (reference sequence). CDR3 DNA sequence: TGTGCCAGCAGCTTGGGACTAGCGAACTACGAACAGTACTTC. It codes for CASSLGLANYEQYF.

In its sample, this clonotype was seen many times. This sequence joins TRBV6-6 and TRBJ2-7; 9 bases fit TRBD2. With 1 base clipped from V and 3 bases from J, the junction kept 4 bases outside the gene matches. The CDR3 has 15 residues. Germline CDR1 reads MNHNY; CDR2 reads SVGAGI (reference sequence). This chain's CDR3 is CASSYLAGVNYEQYF. The CDR3 coding sequence is TGTGCCAGCAGTTACTTAGCGGGAGTGAACTACGAGCAGTACTTC.

This clonotype was picked up one time. A read error may be the cause here, since a much bigger clone is one base away. The chain couples TRBV4-3 to TRBJ2-5; tentatively, D is TRBD2 (5 bases). CDR3 length: 13 residues. V was shortened by 7 bases and J by 2 bases, with 11 bases between the two germline ends. Per the germline V gene, CDR1 is LGHNA and CDR2 is YSLEER. The CDR3 DNA reads TGCGCCAGCATCTACCGACTACAAGAGACCCAGTACTTC. Its protein product is CASIYRLQETQYF.

This clonotype was found once. A single base separates this from a much larger clone, so it may be a read error. This chain uses TRBV12-3 or TRBV12-4 with TRBJ2-1, with a possible D match to TRBD2 (5 bases). The length of the CDR3 is 14 residues. With 4 bases removed from V and 7 bases from J, the gap between germline ends came to 14 bases. CDR3 region: CASSSPGRRNEQFF. CDR3 nucleotides: TGTGCCAGCAGTTCACCTGGTAGGAGGAATGAGCAGTTCTTC.

As for this clonotype: Relative to the germline gene, one junction end is altered; a read error may explain this. V usage is TRBV11-2 and J usage is TRBJ2-2, with D perhaps TRBD1 (6 bases). Germline loops: CDR1 SGHAT, CDR2 FQNNGV. The CDR3 has 17 amino acids. CDR3 sequence: CASSPQGQPLNTGELSF. In nucleotides, the CDR3 is TGTGCCAGCAGCCCACAGGGACAACCTTTGAACACCGGGGAGCTGTCCTTT.

The chain carries TRBV6-5 and TRBJ2-7; TRBD1 matches at 10 bases. The CDR3 is made up of 16 amino acids. Germline lookup yields CDR1 MNHEY and CDR2 SVGAGI. V shed 7 bases, J shed 3 bases, and the junction held 12 bases outside the gene matches. The CDR3 coding sequence is TGTGCCAGCACCCGCACCCGGGGACAGGGGTTCTACGAGCAGTACTTC. Residues: CASTRTRGQGFYEQYF.

Details on this clonotype: One junction end does not reproduce the germline sequence, and a read error may be involved. The chain carries TRBV5-5 and TRBJ1-3; no firm D call. The germline V gene has CDR1 SGHKS and CDR2 YYEKEE (reference sequence). The length of the CDR3 is 14 residues. CDR3 protein: CASSQCGTGNSIYF. Here the CDR3 DNA reads TGTGCCAGCAGCCAGTGTGGAACTGGAAACTCCATATATTTT.

About this clonotype: This clone may be a read error of a much larger clone one base away. V gene TRBV6-5 combines with J gene TRBJ2-1, with 8 bases identical to TRBD2. From germline, CDR1 is MNHEY and CDR2 SVGAGI. CDR3 length: 18 amino acids. The DNA for the CDR3 is TGTGCCAGCAGCTCAACGTCAGCGGGAGCTTTCTCCTACAAAGAGCAGTTCTTC. Residues: CASSSTSAGAFSYKEQFF.

The chain employs TRBV10-3 and TRBJ2-7; the D gene is possibly TRBD2 (6 bases). V shed 0 bases and J shed 6 bases, with 9 bases lying between them. Per the germline V gene, CDR1 is ENHRY and CDR2 is SYGVKD. This CDR3 is built from 13 residues. Here the CDR3 DNA reads TGTGCCATCAGTGAGTCGATCGGGGGCGAGCAGTACTTC. This encodes CAISESIGGEQYF.

Notes on this clonotype: This may be a read error, as it is one base from a much larger clone. This sequence joins TRBV14 and TRBJ1-2; D gene ambiguous. Germline V gene lookup returns CDR1 SGHDN and CDR2 FVKESK. The CDR3 contains 15 residues. Trimming cost V 4 bases and J 4 bases, with 16 bases left between them. In DNA, the CDR3 is TGTGCCAGCAGCCCATCCGTTGGCAGCATCTATGGCTACACCTTC. Translated, it gives CASSPSVGSIYGYTF.

Worth noting for this clonotype: One end of the junction varies from germline; a read error may be responsible. The chain is built from TRBV11-1 and TRBJ1-1; the D is unclear. Germline values: CDR1 SGHAT, CDR2 FQDESV (reference sequence). This CDR3 is built from 13 residues. This CDR3 is CASSFSLNTETFF. CDR3 nucleotide sequence: TGTGCTAGCAGCTTCTCGCTGAACACTGAAACTTTCTTT.

This clonotype was detected only a few times. One end of the junction is discordant with germline, which a read error may explain. The V call is TRBV30, the J call TRBJ2-6, with D tentatively TRBD1 (5 bases). The CDR3 consists of 16 residues. CDR1 is GTSNPN and CDR2 is SVGIG in the germline V gene (reference sequence). CDR3 DNA: TGTGCCTTGAGTGTACCGCCGATCTCTGGGGCCAACGTCCCGACTTTC. This codes for CALSVPPISGANVPTF.

Remarks on this clonotype: The germline gene is not matched at one end of the junction; a read error may be the cause. The chain is built from TRBV10-3 and TRBJ2-1; TRBD2 aligns across 11 bases. CDR1 and CDR2 from the germline V gene are ENHRY and SYGVKD. CDR3 length: 14 amino acids. CDR3 in amino acids: CASSSGRAKNEQLF. The CDR3, as DNA: TGTGCTAGCAGTAGCGGGAGGGCCAAAAATGAGCAGCTCTTC.

The J gene is TRBJ2-3, the V gene TRBV5-1; the match to TRBD1 covers 10 bases. Per the germline V gene, CDR1 is SGHRS and CDR2 is YFSETQ. After removal of 7 bases from V and 3 bases from J, the junction contained 8 bases not matched to a gene. The CDR3 consists of 15 residues. The CDR3 here is CASGHDRGRTDTQYF. CDR3 sequence (DNA): TGCGCCAGCGGCCACGACAGGGGGCGGACAGATACGCAGTATTTT.

This clonotype was observed at least ten times. This sequence joins TRBV12-3 or TRBV12-4 and TRBJ1-3; no clear D. V lost 2 bases and J 3 bases, leaving 2 bases between the germline ends. CDR3 length equals 12 residues. The CDR3 loop is CASSLFGNTIYF. CDR3 DNA sequence: TGTGCCAGCAGTTTATTTGGAAACACCATATATTTT.

Worth noting for this clonotype: A read error may explain this, as a much larger clone is one base away. The V and J genes are TRBV6-6 and TRBJ2-1; weak D call: TRBD2 (6 bases). V lost 5 bases and J lost 8, with 13 bases in between. The CDR3 sequence is 13 residues long. Germline V gene lookup returns CDR1 MNHNY and CDR2 SVGAGI (reference sequence). CDR3 nucleotide sequence: TGTGCCAGCAGTGGCCGGGGGACGCATGAGCAGTTCTTC. This encodes CASSGRGTHEQFF.

Points on this clonotype: A much bigger clone sits one base away, suggesting this may be a read error. The chain employs TRBV6-2 or TRBV6-3 and TRBJ2-7, with TRBD1 matching 7 bases. CDR3 length: 15 residues. Germline-derived CDR1 and CDR2 are MNHEY and SVGEGT. Trimming at V came to 8 bases and at J to 0 bases, leaving 10 bases not matched to a gene. In DNA, the CDR3 is TGTGCCAGCCAAGCACGGGACAGCCTCTCCTACGAGCAGTACTTC. It codes for CASQARDSLSYEQYF.

The gene calls are TRBV30 and TRBJ1-5; 7 positions agree with TRBD1. CDR1 is GTSNPN and CDR2 is SVGIG in the germline V gene (reference sequence). The CDR3 consists of 15 residues. The V and J ends lost 3 bases and 2 bases, in that order; junction bases with no gene match: 7. Written as DNA, the CDR3 is TGTGCCTGGAGCGAAATCGGACAGGGCAATCAGCCCCAGCATTTT. It encodes CAWSEIGQGNQPQHF.

Concerning this clonotype itself: This may be a read error, as it is one base from a much larger clone. The chain recombines TRBV28 with TRBJ2-7; TRBD2 might be the D (7 bases). The CDR3 loop spans 17 amino acids. CDR1 MDHEN and CDR2 SYDVKM come from the germline V gene. CDR3 region: CASSPPVGGGLSDEQYF. As DNA, the CDR3 is TGTGCCAGCAGTCCCCCTGTAGGGGGAGGGCTCTCCGACGAGCAGTACTTC.

On this clonotype itself: One base away lies a much larger clone, so this may be a sequencing read error. The chain uses TRBV10-3 and TRBJ2-7; TRBD2 agrees at 8 bases. Germline V gene lookup returns CDR1 ENHRY and CDR2 SYGVKD. CDR3 length: 15 amino acids. V shed 5 bases and J 5 bases; nucleotides not matched to a gene: 11. The CDR3 nucleotides are TGTGCCATCAGTTCGCCTACCGGGAGGGCCAACGAGCAGTACTTC. It encodes CAISSPTGRANEQYF.

Worth noting for this clonotype: An end of the junction differs from the germline gene, which may be a read error. The chain recombines TRBV4-1 with TRBJ2-5; D is ambiguous. Germline CDR1 MGHRA, CDR2 YSYEKL. The CDR3 is 13 residues long. CDR3 coding DNA: TGCACCAGCAGCCAATACACGGGAGAGACCCAGTACTTC. Its protein is CTSSQYTGETQYF.

This clonotype is a singleton in its sample. A read error may be the cause here, since a much bigger clone is one base away. The rearrangement joins TRBV6-1 to TRBJ1-2; D unresolved. CDR1 and CDR2 (germline): MNHNS, SASEGT. The CDR3 has 15 amino acids. The CDR3 nucleotides are TGTGCCAGCAGTGAAGCGCACCCGGGAGGGTATGGCTACAGCTTC. It yields the protein CASSEAHPGGYGYSF.

Remarks on this clonotype: A much larger clone sits a single nucleotide away, making a read error possible. V is TRBV6-6 and J is TRBJ2-7; TRBD1 aligns across 9 bases. This CDR3 has 15 residues. Germline CDR1 and CDR2: MNHNY and SVGAGI (reference sequence). This chain's CDR3 is CASSRGTGTSYEQCF. The DNA for the CDR3 is TGTGCCAGCAGTAGGGGGACAGGGACATCCTACGAGCAGTGCTTC.

V and J are TRBV7-9 and TRBJ1-2; TRBD1 aligns across 7 bases. Germline trimming cut 5 bases from V and 2 bases from J; bases unmatched to any gene: 8. CDR3 length equals 15 residues. The germline V gene encodes CDR1 SEHNR and CDR2 FQNEAQ (reference sequence). This CDR3 reads CASSHALQGNYGYTF. Here the CDR3 DNA reads TGTGCCAGCAGCCACGCCTTACAGGGGAACTATGGCTACACCTTC.